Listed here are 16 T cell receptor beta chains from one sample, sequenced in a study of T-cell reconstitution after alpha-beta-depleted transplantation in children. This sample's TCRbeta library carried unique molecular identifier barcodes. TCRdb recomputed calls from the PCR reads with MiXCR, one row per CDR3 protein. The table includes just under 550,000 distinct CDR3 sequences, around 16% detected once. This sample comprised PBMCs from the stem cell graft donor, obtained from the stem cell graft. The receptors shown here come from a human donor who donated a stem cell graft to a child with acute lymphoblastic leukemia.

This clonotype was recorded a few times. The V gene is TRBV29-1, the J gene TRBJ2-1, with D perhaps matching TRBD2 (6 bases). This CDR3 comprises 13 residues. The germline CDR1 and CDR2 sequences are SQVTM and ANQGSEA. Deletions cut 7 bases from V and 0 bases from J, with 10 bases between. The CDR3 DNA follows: TGCAGCGGTAGCGGTAGCTCCTACAATGAGCAGTTCTTC. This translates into CSGSGSSYNEQFF.

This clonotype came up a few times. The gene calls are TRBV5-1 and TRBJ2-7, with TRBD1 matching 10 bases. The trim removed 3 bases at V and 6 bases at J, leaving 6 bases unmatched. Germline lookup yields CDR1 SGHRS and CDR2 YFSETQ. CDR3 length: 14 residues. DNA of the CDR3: TGCGCCAGCAGCTGGGGACAGGGGAAGTTCGAGCAGTACTTC. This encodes CASSWGQGKFEQYF.

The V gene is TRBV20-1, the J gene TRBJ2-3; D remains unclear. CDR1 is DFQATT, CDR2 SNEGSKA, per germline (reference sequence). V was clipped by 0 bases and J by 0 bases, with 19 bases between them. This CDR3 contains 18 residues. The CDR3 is CSARDWGNWVPSTDTQYF. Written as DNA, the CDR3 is TGCAGTGCTAGAGATTGGGGTAATTGGGTTCCTAGCACAGATACGCAGTATTTT.

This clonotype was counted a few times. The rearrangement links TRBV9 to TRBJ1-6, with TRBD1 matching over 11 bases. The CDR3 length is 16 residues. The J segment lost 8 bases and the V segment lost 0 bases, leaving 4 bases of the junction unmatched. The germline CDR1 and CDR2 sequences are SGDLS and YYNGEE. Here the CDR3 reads CASSVGRDRGYSPLHF. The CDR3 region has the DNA TGTGCCAGCAGCGTAGGCCGGGACAGGGGGTATTCACCCCTCCACTTT.

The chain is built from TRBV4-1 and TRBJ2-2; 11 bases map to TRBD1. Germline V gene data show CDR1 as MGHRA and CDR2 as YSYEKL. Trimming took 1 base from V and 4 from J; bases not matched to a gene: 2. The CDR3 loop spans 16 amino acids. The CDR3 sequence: CASSQVGTGGTGELFF. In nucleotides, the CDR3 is TGCGCCAGCAGCCAAGTTGGGACAGGGGGCACCGGGGAGCTGTTTTTT.

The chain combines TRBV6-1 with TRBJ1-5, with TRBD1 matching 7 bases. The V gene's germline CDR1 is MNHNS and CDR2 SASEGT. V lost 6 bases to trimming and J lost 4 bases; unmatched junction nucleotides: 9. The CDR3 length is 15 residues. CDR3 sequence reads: CASRNLGQKNQPQHF. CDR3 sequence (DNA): TGTGCCAGCAGGAATTTGGGACAGAAGAATCAGCCCCAGCATTTT.

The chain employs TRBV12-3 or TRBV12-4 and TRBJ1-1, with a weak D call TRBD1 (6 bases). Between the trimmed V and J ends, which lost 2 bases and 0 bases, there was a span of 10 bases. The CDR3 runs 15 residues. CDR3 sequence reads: CASSLPDRLNTEAFF. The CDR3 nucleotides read TGTGCCAGCAGTTTACCGGACAGACTGAACACTGAAGCTTTCTTT.

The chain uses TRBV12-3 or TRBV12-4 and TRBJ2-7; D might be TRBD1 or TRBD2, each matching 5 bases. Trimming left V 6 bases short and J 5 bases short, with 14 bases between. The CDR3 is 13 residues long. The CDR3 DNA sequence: TGTGCCAGCAGAACAAGAGGGGCCCACGAGCAGTACTTC. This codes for CASRTRGAHEQYF.

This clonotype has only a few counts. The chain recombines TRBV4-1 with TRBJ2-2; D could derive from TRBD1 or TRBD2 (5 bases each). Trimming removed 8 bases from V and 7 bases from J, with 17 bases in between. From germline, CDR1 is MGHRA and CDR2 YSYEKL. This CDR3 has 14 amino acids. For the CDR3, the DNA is TGCGCCAGCCAAGAACAGGTTGGGGGCGGGGAGCTGTTTTTT. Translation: CASQEQVGGGELFF.

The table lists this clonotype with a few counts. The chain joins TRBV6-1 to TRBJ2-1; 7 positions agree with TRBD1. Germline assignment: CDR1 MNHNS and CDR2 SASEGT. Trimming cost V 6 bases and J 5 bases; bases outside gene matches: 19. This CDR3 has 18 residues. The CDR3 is CASRDPLGQDGANNEQFF. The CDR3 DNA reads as TGTGCCAGCAGGGACCCACTTGGACAGGACGGGGCAAACAATGAGCAGTTCTTC.

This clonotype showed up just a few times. For the CDR3, the DNA is TGTGCCAGCAGGATGGCCAACTATGGCTACACCTTC. Amino acid sequence: CASRMANYGYTF. This chain joins TRBV12-3 or TRBV12-4 and TRBJ1-2; D remains unclear. The germline V and J ends were trimmed by 6 bases and 2 bases, with 7 bases remaining between them. The CDR3 is made up of 12 amino acids.

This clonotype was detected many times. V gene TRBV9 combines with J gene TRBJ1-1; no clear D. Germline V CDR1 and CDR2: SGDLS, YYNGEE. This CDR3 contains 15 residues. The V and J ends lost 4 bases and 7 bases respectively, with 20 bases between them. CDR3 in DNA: TGTGCCAGCAGCCCGAAGGACGGACGGATAATTGAAGCTTTCTTT. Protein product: CASSPKDGRIIEAFF.

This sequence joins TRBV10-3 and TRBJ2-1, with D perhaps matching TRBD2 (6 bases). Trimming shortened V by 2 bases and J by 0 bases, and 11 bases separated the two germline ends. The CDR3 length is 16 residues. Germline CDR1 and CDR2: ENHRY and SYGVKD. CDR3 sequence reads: CAISERGLRSYNEQFF. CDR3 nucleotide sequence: TGTGCCATCAGTGAGAGGGGACTCCGCTCCTACAATGAGCAGTTCTTC.

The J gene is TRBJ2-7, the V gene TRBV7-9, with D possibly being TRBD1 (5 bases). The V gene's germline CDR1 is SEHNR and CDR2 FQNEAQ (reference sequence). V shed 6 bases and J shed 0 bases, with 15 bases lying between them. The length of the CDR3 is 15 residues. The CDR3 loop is CASSLDRLSSYEQYF. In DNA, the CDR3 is TGTGCCAGCAGTCTCGACAGACTGAGCTCCTACGAGCAGTACTTC.

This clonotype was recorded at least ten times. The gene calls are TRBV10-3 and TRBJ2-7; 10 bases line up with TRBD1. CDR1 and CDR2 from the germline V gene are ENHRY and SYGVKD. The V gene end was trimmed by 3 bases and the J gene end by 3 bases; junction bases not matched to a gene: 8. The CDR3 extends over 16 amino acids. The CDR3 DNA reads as TGTGCCATCAGTGACCCTGGATGGGACAGGGGCTACGAGCAGTACTTC. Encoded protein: CAISDPGWDRGYEQYF.

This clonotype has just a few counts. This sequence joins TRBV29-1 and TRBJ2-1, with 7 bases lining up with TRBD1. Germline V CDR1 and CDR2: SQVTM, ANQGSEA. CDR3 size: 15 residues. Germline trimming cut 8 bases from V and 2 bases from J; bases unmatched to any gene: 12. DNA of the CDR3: TGCAGCATAAAAGGGGGCTCGGTAACCTACAATGAGCAGTTCTTC. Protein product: CSIKGGSVTYNEQFF.